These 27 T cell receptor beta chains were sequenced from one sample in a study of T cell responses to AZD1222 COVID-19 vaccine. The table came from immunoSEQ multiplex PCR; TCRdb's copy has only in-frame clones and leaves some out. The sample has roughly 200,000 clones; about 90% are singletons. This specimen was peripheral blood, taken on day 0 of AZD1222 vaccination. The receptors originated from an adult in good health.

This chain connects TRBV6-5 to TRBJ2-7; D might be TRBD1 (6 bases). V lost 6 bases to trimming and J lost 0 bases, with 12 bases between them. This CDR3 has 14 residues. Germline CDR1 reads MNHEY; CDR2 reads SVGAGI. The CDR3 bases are TGTGCCAGCAGCCCGGGACAAAACTCCTACGAGCAGTACTTC. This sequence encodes CASSPGQNSYEQYF.

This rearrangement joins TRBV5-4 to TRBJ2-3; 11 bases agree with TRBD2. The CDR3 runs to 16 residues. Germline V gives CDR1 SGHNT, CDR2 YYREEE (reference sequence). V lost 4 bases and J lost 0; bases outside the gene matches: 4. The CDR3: CASSPRLAGSTDTQYF. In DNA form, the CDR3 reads TGTGCCAGCAGCCCCAGACTAGCGGGGAGCACAGATACGCAGTATTTT.

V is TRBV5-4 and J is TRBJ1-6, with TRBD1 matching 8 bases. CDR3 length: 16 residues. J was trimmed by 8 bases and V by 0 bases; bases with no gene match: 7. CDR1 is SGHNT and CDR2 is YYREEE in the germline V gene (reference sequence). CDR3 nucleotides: TGTGCCAGCAGCTTGGGACAGGGGAGTCTGGATTCACCCCTCCACTTT. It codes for CASSLGQGSLDSPLHF.

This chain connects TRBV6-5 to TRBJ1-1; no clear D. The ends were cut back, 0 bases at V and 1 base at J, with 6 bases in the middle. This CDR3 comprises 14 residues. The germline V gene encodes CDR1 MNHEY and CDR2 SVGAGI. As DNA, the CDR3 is TGTGCCAGCAGTTACTCAGAGGGGAACACTGAAGCTTTCTTT. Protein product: CASSYSEGNTEAFF.

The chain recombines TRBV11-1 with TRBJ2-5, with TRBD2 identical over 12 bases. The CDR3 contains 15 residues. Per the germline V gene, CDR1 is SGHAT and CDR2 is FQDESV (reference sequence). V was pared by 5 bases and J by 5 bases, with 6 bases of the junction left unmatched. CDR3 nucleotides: TGTGCCAGCAGCCGACTAGCGGGGGCCAGGGAGACCCAGTACTTC. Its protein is CASSRLAGARETQYF.

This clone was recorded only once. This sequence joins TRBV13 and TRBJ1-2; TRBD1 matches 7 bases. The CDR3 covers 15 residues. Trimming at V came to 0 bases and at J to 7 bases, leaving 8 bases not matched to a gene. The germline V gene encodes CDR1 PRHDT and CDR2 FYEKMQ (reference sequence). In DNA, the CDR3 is TGTGCCAGCAGCTTAGGGATAGACAGGGATCTTGGCTACACCTTC. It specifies CASSLGIDRDLGYTF.

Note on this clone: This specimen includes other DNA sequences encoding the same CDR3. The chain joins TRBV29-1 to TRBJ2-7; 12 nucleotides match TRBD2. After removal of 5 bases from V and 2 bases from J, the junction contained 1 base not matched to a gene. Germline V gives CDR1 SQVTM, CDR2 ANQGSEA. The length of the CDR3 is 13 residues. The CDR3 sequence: CSVRTSGAYEQYF. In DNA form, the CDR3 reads TGCAGCGTTCGGACTAGCGGGGCCTACGAGCAGTACTTC.

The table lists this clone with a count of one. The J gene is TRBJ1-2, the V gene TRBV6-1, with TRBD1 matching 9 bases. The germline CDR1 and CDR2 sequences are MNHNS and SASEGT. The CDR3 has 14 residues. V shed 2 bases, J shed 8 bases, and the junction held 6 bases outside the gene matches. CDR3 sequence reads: CASSEKGQGRGYTF. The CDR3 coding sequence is TGTGCCAGCAGTGAAAAGGGACAGGGTCGCGGCTACACCTTC.

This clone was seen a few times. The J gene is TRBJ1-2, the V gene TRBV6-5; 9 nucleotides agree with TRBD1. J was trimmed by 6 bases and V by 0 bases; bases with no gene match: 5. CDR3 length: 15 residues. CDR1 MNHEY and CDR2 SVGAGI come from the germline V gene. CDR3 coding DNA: TGTGCCAGCAGTTACTCGACAGGGGGAGGGAATGGCTACACCTTC. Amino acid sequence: CASSYSTGGGNGYTF.

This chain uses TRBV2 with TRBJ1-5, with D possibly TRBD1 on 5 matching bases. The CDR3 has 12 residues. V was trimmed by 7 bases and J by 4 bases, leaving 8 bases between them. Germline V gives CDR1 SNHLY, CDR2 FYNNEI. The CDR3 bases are TGTGCCAGCACGGCAGGGAATCAGCCCCAGCATTTT. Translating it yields CASTAGNQPQHF.

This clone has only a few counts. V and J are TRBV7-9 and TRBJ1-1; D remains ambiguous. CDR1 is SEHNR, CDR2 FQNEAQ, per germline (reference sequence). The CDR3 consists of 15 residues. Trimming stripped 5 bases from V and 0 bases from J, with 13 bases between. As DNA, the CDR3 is TGTGCCAGCAGCCCAGGCAAAGGAATGAACACTGAAGCTTTCTTT. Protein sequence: CASSPGKGMNTEAFF.

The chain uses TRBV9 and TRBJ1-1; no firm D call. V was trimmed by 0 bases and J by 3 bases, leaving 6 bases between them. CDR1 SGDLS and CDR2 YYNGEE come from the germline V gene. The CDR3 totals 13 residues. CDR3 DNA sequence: TGTGCCAGCAGCGTAGACGGACACACTGAAGCTTTCTTT. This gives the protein CASSVDGHTEAFF.

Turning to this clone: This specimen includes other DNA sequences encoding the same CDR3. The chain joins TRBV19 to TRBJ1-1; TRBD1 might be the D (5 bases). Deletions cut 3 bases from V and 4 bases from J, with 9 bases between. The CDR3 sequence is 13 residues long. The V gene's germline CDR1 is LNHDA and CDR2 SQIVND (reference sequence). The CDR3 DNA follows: TGTGCCAGTAGTATTGGGCAGGGCACTGAAGCTTTCTTT. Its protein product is CASSIGQGTEAFF.

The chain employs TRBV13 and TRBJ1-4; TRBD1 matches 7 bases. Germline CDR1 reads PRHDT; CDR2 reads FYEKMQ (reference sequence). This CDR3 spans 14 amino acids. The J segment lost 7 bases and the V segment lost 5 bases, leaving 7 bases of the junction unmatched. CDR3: CASSLTGAGEKLFF. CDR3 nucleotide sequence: TGTGCCAGCAGCCTAACAGGGGCTGGTGAAAAACTGTTTTTT.

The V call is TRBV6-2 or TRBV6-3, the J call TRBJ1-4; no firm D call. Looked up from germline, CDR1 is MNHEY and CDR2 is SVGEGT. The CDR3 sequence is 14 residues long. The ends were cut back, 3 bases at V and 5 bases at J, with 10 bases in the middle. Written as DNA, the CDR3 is TGTGCCAGCAGTTATTGGGAGGGCAATGAAAAACTGTTTTTT. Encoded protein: CASSYWEGNEKLFF.

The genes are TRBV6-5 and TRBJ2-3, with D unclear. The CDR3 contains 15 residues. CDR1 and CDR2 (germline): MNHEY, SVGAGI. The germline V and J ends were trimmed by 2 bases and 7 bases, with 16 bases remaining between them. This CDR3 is CASSYGSLSMNTQYF. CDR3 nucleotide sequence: TGTGCCAGCAGTTACGGGTCCCTTAGTATGAATACGCAGTATTTT.

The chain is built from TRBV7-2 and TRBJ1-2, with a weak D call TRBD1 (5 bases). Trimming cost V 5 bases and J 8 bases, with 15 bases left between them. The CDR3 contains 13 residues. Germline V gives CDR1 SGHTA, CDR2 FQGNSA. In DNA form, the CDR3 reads TGTGCCAGCAGCCCTCAGTACGGGGACGGCTACACCTTC. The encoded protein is CASSPQYGDGYTF.

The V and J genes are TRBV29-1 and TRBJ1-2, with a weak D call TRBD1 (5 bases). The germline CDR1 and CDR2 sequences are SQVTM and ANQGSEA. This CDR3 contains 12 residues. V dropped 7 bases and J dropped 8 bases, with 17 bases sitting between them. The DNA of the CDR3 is TGCAGCGCCCCGGGGGAGCCGGAGGGCTACACCTTC. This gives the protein CSAPGEPEGYTF.

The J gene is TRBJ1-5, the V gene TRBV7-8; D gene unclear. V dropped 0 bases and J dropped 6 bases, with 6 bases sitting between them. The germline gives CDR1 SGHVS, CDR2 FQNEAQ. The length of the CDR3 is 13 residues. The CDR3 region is CASSLAGSQPQHF. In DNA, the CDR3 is TGTGCCAGCAGCTTAGCCGGGAGTCAGCCCCAGCATTTT.

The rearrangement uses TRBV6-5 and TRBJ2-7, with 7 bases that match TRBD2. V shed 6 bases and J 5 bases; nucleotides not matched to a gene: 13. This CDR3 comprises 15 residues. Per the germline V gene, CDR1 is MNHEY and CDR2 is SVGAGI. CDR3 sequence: CASRPGWGGSDEQYF. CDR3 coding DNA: TGTGCCAGCAGGCCCGGGTGGGGGGGTTCGGACGAGCAGTACTTC.

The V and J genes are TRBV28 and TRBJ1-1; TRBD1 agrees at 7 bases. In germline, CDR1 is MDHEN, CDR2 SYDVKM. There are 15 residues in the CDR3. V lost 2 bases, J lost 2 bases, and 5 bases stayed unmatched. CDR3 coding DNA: TGTGCCAGCAGTTTAAAGGGACAGCGAAACACTGAAGCTTTCTTT. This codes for CASSLKGQRNTEAFF.

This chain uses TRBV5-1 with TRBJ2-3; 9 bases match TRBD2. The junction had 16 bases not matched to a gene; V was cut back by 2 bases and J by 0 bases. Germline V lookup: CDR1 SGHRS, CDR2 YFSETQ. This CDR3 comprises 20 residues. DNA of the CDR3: TGCGCCAGCAGCTTCCCGTGGGCAGCGGGGGGCGTTACTAGCACAGATACGCAGTATTTT. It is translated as CASSFPWAAGGVTSTDTQYF.

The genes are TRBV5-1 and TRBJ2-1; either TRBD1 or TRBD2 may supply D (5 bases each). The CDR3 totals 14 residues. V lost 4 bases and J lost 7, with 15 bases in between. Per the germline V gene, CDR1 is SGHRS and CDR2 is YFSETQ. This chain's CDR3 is CASSRRDAKNEQFF. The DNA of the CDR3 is TGCGCCAGCAGCCGCCGGGACGCAAAGAATGAGCAGTTCTTC.

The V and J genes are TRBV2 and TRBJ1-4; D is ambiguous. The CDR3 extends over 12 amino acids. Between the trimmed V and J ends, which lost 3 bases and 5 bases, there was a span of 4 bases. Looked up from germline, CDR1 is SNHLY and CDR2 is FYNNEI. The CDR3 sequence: CASSDRNEKLFF. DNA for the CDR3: TGTGCCAGCAGTGACAGGAATGAAAAACTGTTTTTT.

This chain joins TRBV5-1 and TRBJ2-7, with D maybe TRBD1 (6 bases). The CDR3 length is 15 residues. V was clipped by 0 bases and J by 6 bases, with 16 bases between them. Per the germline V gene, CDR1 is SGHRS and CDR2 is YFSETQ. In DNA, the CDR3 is TGCGCCAGCAGCTTGGATGGACAGTTGCCTTCCGAGCAGTACTTC. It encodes CASSLDGQLPSEQYF.

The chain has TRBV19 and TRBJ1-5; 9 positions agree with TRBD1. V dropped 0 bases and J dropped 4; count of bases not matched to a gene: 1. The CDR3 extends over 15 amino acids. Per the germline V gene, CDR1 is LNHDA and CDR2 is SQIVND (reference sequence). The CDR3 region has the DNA TGTGCCAGTAGTATAGAGGGGACAGGGAATCAGCCCCAGCATTTT. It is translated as CASSIEGTGNQPQHF.

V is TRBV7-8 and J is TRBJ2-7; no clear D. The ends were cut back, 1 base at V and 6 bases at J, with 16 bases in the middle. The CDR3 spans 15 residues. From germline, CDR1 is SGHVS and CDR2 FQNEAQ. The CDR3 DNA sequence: TGTGCCAGCAGCTTAGTGCGTTGGGTAGGCGGCGAGCAGTACTTC. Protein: CASSLVRWVGGEQYF.